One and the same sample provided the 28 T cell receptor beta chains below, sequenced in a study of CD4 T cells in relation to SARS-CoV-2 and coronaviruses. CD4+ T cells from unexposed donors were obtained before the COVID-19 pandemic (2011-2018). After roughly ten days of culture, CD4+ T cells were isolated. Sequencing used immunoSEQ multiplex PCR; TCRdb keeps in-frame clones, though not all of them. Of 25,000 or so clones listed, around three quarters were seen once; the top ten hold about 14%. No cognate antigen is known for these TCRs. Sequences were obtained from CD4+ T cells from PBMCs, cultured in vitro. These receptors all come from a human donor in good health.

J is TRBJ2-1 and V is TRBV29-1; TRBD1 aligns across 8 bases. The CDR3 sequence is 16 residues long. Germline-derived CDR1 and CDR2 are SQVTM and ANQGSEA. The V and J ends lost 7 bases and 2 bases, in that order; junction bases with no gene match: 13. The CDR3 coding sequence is TGCAGCGCCGAGCCTTTAGACAGGGGACCCTACAATGAGCAGTTCTTC. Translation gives CSAEPLDRGPYNEQFF.

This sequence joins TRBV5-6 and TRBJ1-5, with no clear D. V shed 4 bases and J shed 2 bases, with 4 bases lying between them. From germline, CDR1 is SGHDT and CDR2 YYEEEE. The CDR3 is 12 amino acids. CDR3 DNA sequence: TGTGCCAGCAGCCTAGGCAATCAGCCCCAGCATTTT. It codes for CASSLGNQPQHF.

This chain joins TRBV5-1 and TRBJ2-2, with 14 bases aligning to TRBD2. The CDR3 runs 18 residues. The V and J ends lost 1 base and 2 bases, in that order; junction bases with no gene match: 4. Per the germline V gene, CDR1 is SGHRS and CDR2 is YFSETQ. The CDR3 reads CASSLIGTSGGNTGELFF. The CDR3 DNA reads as TGCGCCAGCAGCTTGATTGGGACTAGCGGGGGCAACACCGGGGAGCTGTTTTTT. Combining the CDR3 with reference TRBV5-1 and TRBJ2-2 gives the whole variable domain KAGVTQTPRYLIKTRGQQVTLSCSPISGHRSVSWYQQTPGQGLQFLFEYFSETQRNKGNFPGRFSGRQFSNSRSEMNVSTLELGDSALYLCASSLIGTSGGNTGELFFGEGSRLTVL.

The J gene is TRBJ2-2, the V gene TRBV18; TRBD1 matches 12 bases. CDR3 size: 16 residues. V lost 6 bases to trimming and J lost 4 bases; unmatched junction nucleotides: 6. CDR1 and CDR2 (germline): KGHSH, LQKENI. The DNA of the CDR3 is TGTGCCAGCTCGGGACAGGGGGCCGTCGGCACCGGGGAGCTGTTTTTT. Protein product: CASSGQGAVGTGELFF.

CDR3 amino acids: CSAGLSYEQYF. CDR3 nucleotide sequence: TGCAGCGCGGGACTCTCCTACGAGCAGTACTTC. The rearrangement joins TRBV29-1 to TRBJ2-7; D perhaps matches TRBD2 (6 bases). The CDR3 consists of 11 residues. Between the trimmed V and J ends, which lost 7 bases and 0 bases, there was a span of 7 bases. From germline, CDR1 is SQVTM and CDR2 ANQGSEA.

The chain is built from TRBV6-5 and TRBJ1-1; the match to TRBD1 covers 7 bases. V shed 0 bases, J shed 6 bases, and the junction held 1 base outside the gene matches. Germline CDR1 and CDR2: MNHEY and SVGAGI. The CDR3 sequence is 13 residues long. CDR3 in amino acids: CASSYSDRPEAFF. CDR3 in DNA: TGTGCCAGCAGTTACTCGGACAGGCCTGAAGCTTTCTTT.

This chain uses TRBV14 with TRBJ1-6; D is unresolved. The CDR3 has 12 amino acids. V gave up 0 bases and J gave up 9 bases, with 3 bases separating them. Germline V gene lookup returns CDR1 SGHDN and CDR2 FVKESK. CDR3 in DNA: TGTGCCAGCAGCCAAGAGGTTTCACCCCTCCACTTT. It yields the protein CASSQEVSPLHF.

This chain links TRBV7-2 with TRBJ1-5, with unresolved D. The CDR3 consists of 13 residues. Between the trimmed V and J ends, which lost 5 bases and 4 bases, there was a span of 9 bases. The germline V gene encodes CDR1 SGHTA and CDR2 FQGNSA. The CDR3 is CASSRSPNQPQHF. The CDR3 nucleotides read TGTGCCAGCAGCAGGTCACCAAATCAGCCCCAGCATTTT. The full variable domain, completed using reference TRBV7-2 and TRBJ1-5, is GAGVSQSPSNKVTEKGKDVELRCDPISGHTALYWYRQSLGQGLEFLIYFQGNSAPDKSGLPSDRFSAERTGGSVSTLTIQRTQQEDSAVYLCASSRSPNQPQHFGDGTRLSIL.

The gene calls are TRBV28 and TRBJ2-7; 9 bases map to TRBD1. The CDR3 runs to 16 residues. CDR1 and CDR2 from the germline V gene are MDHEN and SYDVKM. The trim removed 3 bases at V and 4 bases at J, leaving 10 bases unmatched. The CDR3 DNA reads TGTGCCAGCAGTTTCTCTGGGGGACAGGGTCTATACGAGCAGTACTTC. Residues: CASSFSGGQGLYEQYF.

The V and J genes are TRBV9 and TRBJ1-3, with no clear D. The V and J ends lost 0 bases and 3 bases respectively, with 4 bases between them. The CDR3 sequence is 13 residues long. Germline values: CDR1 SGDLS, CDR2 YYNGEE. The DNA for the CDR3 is TGTGCCAGCAGCGTAGGGGGTGGAAACACCATATATTTT. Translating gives CASSVGGGNTIYF.

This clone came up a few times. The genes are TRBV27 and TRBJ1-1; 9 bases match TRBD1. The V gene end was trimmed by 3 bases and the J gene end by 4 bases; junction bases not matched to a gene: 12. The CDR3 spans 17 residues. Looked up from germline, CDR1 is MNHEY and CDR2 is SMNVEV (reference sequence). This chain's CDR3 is CASSFRPGQGGFTEAFF. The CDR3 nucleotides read TGTGCCAGCAGTTTCAGGCCGGGACAGGGAGGGTTCACTGAAGCTTTCTTT.

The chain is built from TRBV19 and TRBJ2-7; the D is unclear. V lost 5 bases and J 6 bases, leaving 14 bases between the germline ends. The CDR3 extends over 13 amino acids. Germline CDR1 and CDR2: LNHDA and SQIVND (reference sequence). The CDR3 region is CASSALTDREQYF. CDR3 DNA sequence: TGTGCCAGTAGTGCCCTCACCGACCGCGAGCAGTACTTC.

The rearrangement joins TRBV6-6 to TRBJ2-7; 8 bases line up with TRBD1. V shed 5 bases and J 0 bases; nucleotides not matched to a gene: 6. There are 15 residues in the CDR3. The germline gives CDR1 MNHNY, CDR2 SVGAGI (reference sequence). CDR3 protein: CASSNRDRTSYEQYF. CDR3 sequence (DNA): TGTGCCAGCAGTAACCGGGACAGGACCTCCTACGAGCAGTACTTC.

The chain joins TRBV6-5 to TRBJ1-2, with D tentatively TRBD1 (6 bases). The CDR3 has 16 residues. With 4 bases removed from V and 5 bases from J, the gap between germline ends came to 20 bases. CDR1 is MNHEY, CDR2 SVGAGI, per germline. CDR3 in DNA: TGTGCCAGCAGTTCCCCCCGGACAGCACCCCAATATGGCTACACCTTC. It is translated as CASSSPRTAPQYGYTF.

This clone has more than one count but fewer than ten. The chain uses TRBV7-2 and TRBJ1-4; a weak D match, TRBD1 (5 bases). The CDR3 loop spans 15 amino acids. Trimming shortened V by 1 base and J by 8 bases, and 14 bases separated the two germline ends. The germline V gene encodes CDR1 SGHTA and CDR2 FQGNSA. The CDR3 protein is CASSLGTPGREKLFF. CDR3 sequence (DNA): TGTGCCAGCAGCTTAGGGACACCGGGTCGGGAAAAACTGTTTTTT. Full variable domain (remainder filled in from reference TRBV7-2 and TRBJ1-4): GAGVSQSPSNKVTEKGKDVELRCDPISGHTALYWYRQSLGQGLEFLIYFQGNSAPDKSGLPSDRFSAERTGGSVSTLTIQRTQQEDSAVYLCASSLGTPGREKLFFGSGTQLSVL.

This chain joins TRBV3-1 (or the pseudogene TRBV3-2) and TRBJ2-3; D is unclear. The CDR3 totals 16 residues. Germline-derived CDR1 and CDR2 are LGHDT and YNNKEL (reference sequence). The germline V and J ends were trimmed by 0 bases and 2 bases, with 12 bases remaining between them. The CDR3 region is CASSQDRGLSTDTQYF. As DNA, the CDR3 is TGTGCCAGCAGCCAAGACCGCGGTCTGTCCACAGATACGCAGTATTTT.

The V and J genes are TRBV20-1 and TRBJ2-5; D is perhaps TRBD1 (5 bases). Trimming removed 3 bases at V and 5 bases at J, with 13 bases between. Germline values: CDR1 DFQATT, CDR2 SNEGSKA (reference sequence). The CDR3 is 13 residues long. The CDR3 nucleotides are TGCAGTGCTAGTTGGGGCGGTAGGGAGACCCAGTACTTC. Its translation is CSASWGGRETQYF.

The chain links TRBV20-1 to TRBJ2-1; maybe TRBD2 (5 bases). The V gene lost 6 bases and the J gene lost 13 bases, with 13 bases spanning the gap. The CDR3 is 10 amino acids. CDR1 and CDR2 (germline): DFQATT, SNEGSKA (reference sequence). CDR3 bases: TGCAGTGCCTGGGAGTTAAGTCAGTTCTTC. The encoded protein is CSAWELSQFF.

CDR3 protein: CASSVGQLSGNTIYF. The CDR3 coding sequence is TGTGCCAGCAGCGTAGGACAGCTCTCTGGAAACACCATATATTTT. J is TRBJ1-3 and V is TRBV9; maybe TRBD1 (5 bases). Per germline, CDR1 SGDLS and CDR2 YYNGEE. This CDR3 is 15 amino acids long. Trimming shortened V by 0 bases and J by 0 bases, and 7 bases separated the two germline ends.

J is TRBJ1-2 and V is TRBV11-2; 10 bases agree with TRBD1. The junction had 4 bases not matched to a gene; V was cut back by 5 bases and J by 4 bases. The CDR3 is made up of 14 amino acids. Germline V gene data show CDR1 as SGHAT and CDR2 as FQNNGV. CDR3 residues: CASSPGQGVYGYTF. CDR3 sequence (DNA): TGTGCCAGCAGCCCAGGACAGGGGGTCTATGGCTACACCTTC.

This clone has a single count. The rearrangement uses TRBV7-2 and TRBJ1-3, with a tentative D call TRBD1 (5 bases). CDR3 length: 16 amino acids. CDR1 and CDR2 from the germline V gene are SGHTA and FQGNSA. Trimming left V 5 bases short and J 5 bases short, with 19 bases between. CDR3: CASSPSRDFPRNTIYF. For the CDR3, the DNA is TGTGCCAGCAGCCCAAGCAGGGATTTTCCCCGAAACACCATATATTTT.

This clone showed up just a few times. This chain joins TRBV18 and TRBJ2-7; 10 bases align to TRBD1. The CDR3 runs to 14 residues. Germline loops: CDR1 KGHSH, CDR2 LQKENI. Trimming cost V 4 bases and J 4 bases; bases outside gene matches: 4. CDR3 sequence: CASSRGQGGYEQYF. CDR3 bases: TGTGCCAGCTCACGCGGACAGGGGGGGTACGAGCAGTACTTC.

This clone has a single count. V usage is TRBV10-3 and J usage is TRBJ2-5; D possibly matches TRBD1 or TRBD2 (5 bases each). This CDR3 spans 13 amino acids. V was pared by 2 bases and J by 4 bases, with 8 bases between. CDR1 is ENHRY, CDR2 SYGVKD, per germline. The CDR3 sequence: CAISEGGRETQYF. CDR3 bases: TGTGCCATCAGTGAGGGGGGACGAGAGACCCAGTACTTC.

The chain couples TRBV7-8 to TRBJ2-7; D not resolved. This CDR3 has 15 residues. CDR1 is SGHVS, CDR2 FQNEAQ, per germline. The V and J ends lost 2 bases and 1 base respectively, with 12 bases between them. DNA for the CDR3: TGTGCCAGCAGCTTACTTCAGACGACTTCCTACGAGCAGTACTTC. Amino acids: CASSLLQTTSYEQYF.

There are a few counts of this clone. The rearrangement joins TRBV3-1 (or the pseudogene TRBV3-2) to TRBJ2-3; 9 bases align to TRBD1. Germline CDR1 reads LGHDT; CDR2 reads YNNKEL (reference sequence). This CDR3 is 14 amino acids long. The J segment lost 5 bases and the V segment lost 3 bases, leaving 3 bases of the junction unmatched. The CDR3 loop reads CASSQGQGRDTQYF. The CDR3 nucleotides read TGTGCCAGCAGCCAGGGACAGGGAAGAGATACGCAGTATTTT.

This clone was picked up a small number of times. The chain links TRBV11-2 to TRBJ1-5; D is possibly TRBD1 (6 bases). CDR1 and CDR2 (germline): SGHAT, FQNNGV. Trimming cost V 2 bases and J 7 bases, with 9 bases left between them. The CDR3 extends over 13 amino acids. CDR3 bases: TGTGCCAGCAGCTTACAGAGGGGGCAGCCCCAGCATTTT. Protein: CASSLQRGQPQHF.

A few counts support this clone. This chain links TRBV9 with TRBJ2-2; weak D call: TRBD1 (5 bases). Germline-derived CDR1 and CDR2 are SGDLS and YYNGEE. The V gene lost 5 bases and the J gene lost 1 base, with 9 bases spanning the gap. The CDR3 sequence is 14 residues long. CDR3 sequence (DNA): TGTGCCAGCAGTATCACAGGGAACACCGGGGAGCTGTTTTTT. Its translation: CASSITGNTGELFF.

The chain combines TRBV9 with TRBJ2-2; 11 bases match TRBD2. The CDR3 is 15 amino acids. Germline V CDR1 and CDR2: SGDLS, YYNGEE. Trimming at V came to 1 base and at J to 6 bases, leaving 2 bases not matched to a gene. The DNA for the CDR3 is TGTGCCAGCAGCGTATTACTAGCGGGAGCCGGGGAGCTGTTTTTT. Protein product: CASSVLLAGAGELFF.